This entry features one TCR beta chain sequence. Its antigen is not yet known. No much larger clonotype is one base removed from it; base qualities were not supplied. The data were obtained in a study of cytomegalovirus exposure and HLA in healthy donors (dated by TCRdb to about 2017). About the study as a whole: In an earlier analysis of about 560 of the donors, 276 Gb of sequence data and approximately 120 million unique TCR beta sequences from 150 million to 200 million T cells were reported. Around 300 gigabases of sequencing data and 80 million or so unique TCR sequences were included in an early release covering 550 to 800 HLA-typed donors. Among the approximately 400 genotyped donors, around 81% belonged to the genetic ancestry cluster associated with self-reported Caucasian donors. The study was designed to test whether signatures of past pathogen exposure could be identified by cataloging public T cell receptors. The study used immunosequencing to profile the T cell repertoires of 600 to 850 subjects and linked those repertoires to cytomegalovirus serostatus. Besides the first cohort of 666 subjects, a separate validation cohort made up of around 120 different subjects was used. To predict cytomegalovirus infection status, the study brought together high-throughput TCR immunosequencing, statistical association of individual TCRs with disease status, and machine learning. A later analysis re-examined previously published TCR beta repertoires from just over 650 donors and added high-resolution HLA genotyping to investigate patterns of TCR occurrence. Rather than using new phenotypic data, the later analysis identified candidate immune exposures from TCR beta sequences and from how often those sequences occurred across donors. An earlier analysis of some 500 of the donors applied high-throughput TCR beta sequencing to assess whether each TCR beta V gene segment acted as functional or pseudogenic. Donor age, sex, ethnicity and CMV serostatus were collected together with the repertoire data. A later genetic analysis used genome-wide SNP genotypes for about 60% of the 666 donors, treating that subset as a discovery cohort. All discovery cohort repertoires had been generated on a single sequencing platform. HLA typing included class I and class II loci at four-digit resolution. Typing coverage differed by locus: A, B, C, DRB1 and DQB1 were typed in roughly 620-630 donors, DQA1 in roughly 500, DPA1 in 600 to 610, and DPB1 in approximately 450. Several DR-DQ haplotypes were treated as single units for association and clustering because of strong linkage in the cohort. Among 398 genotyped donors of the cohort, an average of approximately 240,000 unique TCR beta nucleotide sequences was sequenced per donor, of which about 19% were non-productive.

The study at large found these results: An association between a missense DCLRE1C variant and V-gene and J-gene trimming of TCR beta chains was found in a later genetic analysis and replicated in an independent cohort. The study listed 150 to 200 TCR beta chains as associated with cytomegalovirus. A later analysis found that most CMV-associated TCR beta chains appeared HLA-restricted, with HLA associations seemingly driven largely by CMV exposure. Most TCR sequences were observed very rarely across donors, whereas some public TCRs were present in many individuals. Roughly uniform sequencing depth across donors was assumed in presence/absence analyses, although this assumption may not hold. In this cohort, only TCR beta chains were sequenced, and detectable features were limited by the absence of alpha or paired-chain data. A later genetic analysis reported fewer N-insertions in productive TCRs among donors in an Asian-associated ancestry cluster than the approximately 700-donor mean. The classifier was reported to diagnose cytomegalovirus status with high specificity and sensitivity in both the original cohort and the validation cohort. When HLA alleles, especially DR and DQ, strongly co-occurred, TCR associations were difficult to assign to individual alleles. Some IMGT-functional V segments, including TRBV6-2 and TRBV6-3, could not be distinguished by the 87-base-pair reads and were therefore excluded. A further reported finding was that TCR beta sequences accurately predicted the HLA-A and HLA-B alleles for most subjects in the first cohort. In an earlier analysis of some 500 of the donors, most TCR beta V segments appeared in productive rearrangements about 87% or about 30% of the time, broadly matching IMGT annotations. According to a later analysis, TCR association rates differed among HLA loci, with DRB1 alleles showing the most associated TCRs and HLA-C alleles showing the fewest. A later analysis associated 16,951 TCR beta sequences with specific HLA alleles at a false discovery rate of 0.05. In vitro tests confirmed that a few of the cytomegalovirus-associated TCR beta chains recognize cytomegalovirus antigens. According to a later analysis, parvovirus B19, influenza, CMV and Epstein-Barr virus appeared linked to several top co-occurrence clusters. HLA typing was unavailable for some donors at each locus, so association tests used only the typed subset. Immune exposure information for the cohort was limited to CMV serostatus. A cluster of highly shared sequence variants was judged likely to represent a technical artifact of the sequencing pipeline. Compared with equally common non-associated chains, HLA-associated TCR beta chains in a later analysis were more clonally expanded and had lower generation probabilities. The earlier analysis of around 600 of the donors excluded approximately 17 rarely observed V segments, including chromosome 9 orphons, because counts were too low. The authors suggested that the approach could potentially be generalized to other disease states and immunological phenotypes. Linkage disequilibrium might explain the correlated functional status among segregating V segments, but an unknown experimental factor could not be ruled out.

In total, about 650 healthy bone marrow donors made up the cohort. All cohort members were sampled while nominally healthy, although unrecorded immune exposures were likely present. The donor tested CMV seronegative, placing the donor among the 350 or so seronegative members of the cohort. Every donor gave a peripheral blood sample, and the peripheral blood mononuclear cells from that sample were used for TCR beta sequencing. Genomic DNA extraction from the blood cell samples was performed with the Qiagen DNeasy Blood Extraction Kit. Sequences SGHRS (CDR1) and YFSETQ (CDR2) are obtained from the germline V gene. The CDR3 runs 17 amino acids, cysteine and phenylalanine included. The retained sequence is limited to the CDR3, 51 bases, with the frame set at the first base. Relative to germline, V is missing 3 bases and J is missing 9 bases, with 14 bases of the junction outside any gene match. Libraries were made using the immunoSEQ multiplex PCR assay. The multiplex PCR relied on a mix of 60 forward primers for TCR Vbeta segments and 13 reverse primers for TCR Jbeta segments. The CDR3 region of rearranged TCR beta genes was amplified from genomic DNA with a multiplex PCR assay. The Illumina HiSeq System was used to sequence the amplified TCR beta libraries as 87-base-pair reads. In the source study's methods: Across the roughly 600 repertoires, a later analysis counted roughly 77 million unique TCR beta chains, some 11 million of which were shared by at least two donors. A nearest-neighbor algorithm error-corrected the raw reads and collapsed the reads into unique sequences, merging closely related sequences to remove PCR and sequencing errors. To assign V, D and J gene segments, CDR3 sequences were aligned to IMGT reference sequences. Each retained sequence needed at least a six-nucleotide match to both a V gene segment and a J gene segment. A rearrangement counted as productive if the CDR3 had no stop codons and remained in frame with V and J, and every other rearrangement counted as non-productive. CDR3 was defined by IMGT convention, running from the second conserved V-encoded cysteine to the conserved J-encoded phenylalanine. The earlier analysis of 500 to 750 of the donors excluded any sequence lacking an unambiguous match to a single V gene segment. An earlier analysis of approximately 590 of the donors classified V segments as functional when productive rearrangements were above 56.7% and as segregating when the standard deviation between donors was above 5%. A statistical classification framework was developed to diagnose cytomegalovirus status using the catalog of TCR beta chain sequences. A later analysis assigned V and J genes by comparing TCR nucleotide sequences with IMGT/GENE-DB human TR gene sequences. The TCRdist pipeline was used in a later analysis to assign CDR3 sequences and most-parsimonious VDJ recombination scenarios. A later analysis defined each TCR beta chain by its CDR3 amino acid sequence plus V-gene family, and excluded reads lacking a unique V-gene family. A later analysis removed 592 highly shared, low-generation-probability nucleotide sequences to deal with suspected cross-contamination and a sequencing artifact. A later analysis calculated a clonal expansion index for each public chain from normalized within-repertoire ranks of inferred template counts. Generation probabilities in a later analysis came from a VDJ recombination model fitted to out-of-frame rearrangements, and those results were checked against IGoR. In a later analysis, hypergeometric tests were used to score TCR-TCR, TCR-HLA and TCR-CMV co-occurrence, with a repertoire-size bias correction applied to TCR pairs. To estimate false discovery rates, a later analysis permuted the HLA or CMV assignments 20 times. In a later analysis, co-occurring TCRs were grouped using DBSCAN, with TCRdist sequence similarity added in when clustering inside HLA-allele-positive subsets. Repertoires with fewer than 30,000 or more than 120,000 public chains, plus five repertoires with anomalous nucleotide sharing, were excluded from co-occurrence clustering. Not all clones reach the TCRdb copy of this immuneACCESS table, which keeps in-frame sequences only. Checked studies attribute under half of the gap to unresolved V genes and leave the rest unexplained. That table furnishes V, J and clone size, whereas the DNA furnished D and trimming. In all, the sample holds under 200,000 clones, and 65% to 75% of those were seen once. The ten largest make up about 1.6% of the sample.

The source of this sequence is a girl between 10 and 17 years old in good health and CMV-seronegative. Sequences were obtained from PBMCs. The sequence links TRBV5-1 to TRBJ2-3, and 12 bases in between align with TRBD2. The CDR3 region has the sequence CASSSRTSGDASTTQYF. The bases read TGCGCCAGCAGCTCGAGGACTAGCGGGGATGCTAGTACAACGCAGTATTTT.